This T cell receptor (beta chain) was recorded in a study of T-cell reconstitution after alpha-beta-depleted transplantation in children. Researchers prepared the TCRbeta library using unique molecular identifiers, the study reports. TCRdb itself ran the PCR reads through MiXCR, one entry per CDR3 protein. The sample carries hundreds of thousands of distinct CDR3 sequences, roughly 15% recorded once. The sequence came from a human donor who donated a stem cell graft to a child with acute myeloid leukemia. The input for sequencing was PBMCs from the stem cell graft donor, taken from the stem cell graft.

The DNA for the CDR3 is TGTGCCAGCAGCTTCTTTGAGGACCCCTATGGCTACACCTTC. Translation: CASSFFEDPYGYTF. The genes are TRBV7-9 and TRBJ1-2; no definite D call. The V end was cut by 3 bases, the J end by 4 bases, with 12 bases between. The CDR3 runs to 14 residues. CDR1 and CDR2 from the germline V gene are SEHNR and FQNEAQ (reference sequence). Variable domain in full (rest from reference TRBV7-9 and TRBJ1-2): DTGVSQNPRHKITKRGQNVTFRCDPISEHNRLYWYRQTLGQGPEFLTYFQNEAQLEKSRLLSDRFSAERPKGSFSTLEIQRTEQGDSAMYLCASSFFEDPYGYTFGSGTRLTVV.